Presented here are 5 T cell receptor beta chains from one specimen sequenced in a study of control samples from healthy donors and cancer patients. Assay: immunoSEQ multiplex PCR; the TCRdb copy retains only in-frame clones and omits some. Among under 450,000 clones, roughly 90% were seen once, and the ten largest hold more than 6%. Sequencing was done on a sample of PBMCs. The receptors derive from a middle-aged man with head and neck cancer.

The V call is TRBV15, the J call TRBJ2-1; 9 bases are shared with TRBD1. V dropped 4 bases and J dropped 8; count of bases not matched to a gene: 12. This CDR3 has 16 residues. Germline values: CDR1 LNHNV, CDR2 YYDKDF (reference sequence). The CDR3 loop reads CATSKIPGTGWDEQFF. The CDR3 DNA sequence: TGTGCCACCAGCAAGATCCCCGGGACAGGGTGGGATGAGCAGTTCTTC.

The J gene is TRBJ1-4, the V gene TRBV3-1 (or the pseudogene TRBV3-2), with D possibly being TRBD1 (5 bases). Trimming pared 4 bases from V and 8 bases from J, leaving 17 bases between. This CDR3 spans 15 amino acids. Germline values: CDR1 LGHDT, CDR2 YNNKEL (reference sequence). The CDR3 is CASSPPRGGREKLFF. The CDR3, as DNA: TGTGCCAGCAGCCCCCCGCGGGGGGGGAGGGAAAAACTGTTTTTT.

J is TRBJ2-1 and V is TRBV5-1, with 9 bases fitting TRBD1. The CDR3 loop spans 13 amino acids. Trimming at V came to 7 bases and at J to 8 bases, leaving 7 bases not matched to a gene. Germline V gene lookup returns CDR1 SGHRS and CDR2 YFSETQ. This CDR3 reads CASGDREGYEQFF. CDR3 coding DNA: TGCGCCAGCGGGGACAGGGAGGGTTATGAGCAGTTCTTC.

CDR3: CASSESLSAYNEQFF. The CDR3 coding sequence is TGTGCCAGCAGTGAATCCTTATCCGCCTACAATGAGCAGTTCTTC. V and J are TRBV2 and TRBJ2-1; D is unclear. Germline assignment: CDR1 SNHLY and CDR2 FYNNEI. The CDR3 length is 15 residues. The V and J ends lost 2 bases and 2 bases respectively, with 10 bases between them.

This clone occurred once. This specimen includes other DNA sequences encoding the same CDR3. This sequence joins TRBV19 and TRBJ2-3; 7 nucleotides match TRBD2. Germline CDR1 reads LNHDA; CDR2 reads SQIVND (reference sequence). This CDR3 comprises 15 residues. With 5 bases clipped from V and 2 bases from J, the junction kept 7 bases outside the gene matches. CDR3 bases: TGTGCCAGTAGTGCATCCGGGGGGTACACAGATACGCAGTATTTT. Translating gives CASSASGGYTDTQYF. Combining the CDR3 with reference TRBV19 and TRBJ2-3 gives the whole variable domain DGGITQSPKYLFRKEGQNVTLSCEQNLNHDAMYWYRQDPGQGLRLIYYSQIVNDFQKGDIAEGYSVSREKKESFPLTVTSAQKNPTAFYLCASSASGGYTDTQYFGPGTRLTVL.